This T cell receptor (beta chain) originates from a study of cytomegalovirus exposure and HLA in healthy donors. As to this clone: What it recognizes is unknown.

Study-wide findings and caveats: Most CMV-associated TCR beta chains were later found to appear HLA-restricted. A missense variant in DCLRE1C was later tied to TCR beta V- and J-gene trimming. Presence/absence results assume similar sequencing depth per donor, which may not hold.

The study ran its PCR with 60 Vbeta and 13 Jbeta primers. Assay used: immunoSEQ multiplex PCR; TCRdb lists only in-frame clones, some missing. The table lists around 51,000 clones. The source is a man aged 35-49 years in good health and CMV-seropositive. Sequencing was performed on PBMCs.

In DNA form, the CDR3 reads TGTGCCAGCAGCGTAGCTACGACGGGGGGGCAAGAGACCCAGTACTTC. Translation gives CASSVATTGGQETQYF. The V gene is TRBV9, the J gene TRBJ2-5, with 8 bases that match TRBD2. Germline lookup yields CDR1 SGDLS and CDR2 YYNGEE. After removal of 0 bases from V and 2 bases from J, the junction contained 6 bases not matched to a gene. The CDR3 is made up of 16 amino acids.